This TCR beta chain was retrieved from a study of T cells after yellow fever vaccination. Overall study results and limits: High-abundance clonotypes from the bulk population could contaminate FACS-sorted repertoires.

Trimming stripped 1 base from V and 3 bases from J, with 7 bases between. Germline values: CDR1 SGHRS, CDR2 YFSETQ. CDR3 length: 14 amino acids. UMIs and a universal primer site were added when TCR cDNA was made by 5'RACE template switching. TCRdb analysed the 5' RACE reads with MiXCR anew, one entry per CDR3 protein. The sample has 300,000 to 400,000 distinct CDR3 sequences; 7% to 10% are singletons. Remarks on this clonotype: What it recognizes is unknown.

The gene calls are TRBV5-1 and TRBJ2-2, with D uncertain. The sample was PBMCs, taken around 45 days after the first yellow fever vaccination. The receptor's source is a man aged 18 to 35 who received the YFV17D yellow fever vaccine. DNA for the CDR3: TGCGCCAGCAGCTTGTCGTTGCACACCGGGGAGCTGTTTTTT. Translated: CASSLSLHTGELFF.